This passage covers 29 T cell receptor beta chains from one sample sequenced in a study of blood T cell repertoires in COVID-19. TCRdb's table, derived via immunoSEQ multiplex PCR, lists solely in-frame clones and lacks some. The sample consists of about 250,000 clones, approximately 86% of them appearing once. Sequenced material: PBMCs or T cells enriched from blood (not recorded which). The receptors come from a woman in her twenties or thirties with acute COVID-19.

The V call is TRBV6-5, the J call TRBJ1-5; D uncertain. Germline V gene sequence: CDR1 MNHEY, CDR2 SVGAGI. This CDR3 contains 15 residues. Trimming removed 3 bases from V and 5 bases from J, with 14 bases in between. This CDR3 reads CASSYFADSDQPQHF. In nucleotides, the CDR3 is TGTGCCAGCAGTTATTTCGCGGACTCCGATCAGCCCCAGCATTTT.

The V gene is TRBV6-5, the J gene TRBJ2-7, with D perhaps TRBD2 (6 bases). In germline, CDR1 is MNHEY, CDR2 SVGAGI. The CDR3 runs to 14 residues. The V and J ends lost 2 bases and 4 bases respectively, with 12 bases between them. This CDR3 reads CASSYRGLLYEQYF. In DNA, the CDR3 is TGTGCCAGCAGTTACCGGGGACTGTTGTACGAGCAGTACTTC.

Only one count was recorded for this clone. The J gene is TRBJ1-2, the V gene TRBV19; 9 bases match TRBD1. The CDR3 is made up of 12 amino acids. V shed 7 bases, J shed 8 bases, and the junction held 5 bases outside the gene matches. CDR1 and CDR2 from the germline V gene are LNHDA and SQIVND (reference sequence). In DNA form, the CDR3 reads TGTGCCAGTACCCGGACAGGGGACGGCTACACCTTC. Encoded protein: CASTRTGDGYTF.

CDR3 DNA: TGTGCCACCAGCAGAGATCGTGCAACTAATGAAAAACTGTTTTTT. This translates into CATSRDRATNEKLFF. This chain joins TRBV15 and TRBJ1-4; D is unresolved. The CDR3 sequence is 15 residues long. Germline V gene lookup returns CDR1 LNHNV and CDR2 YYDKDF (reference sequence). V lost 0 bases and J 0 bases, leaving 5 bases between the germline ends.

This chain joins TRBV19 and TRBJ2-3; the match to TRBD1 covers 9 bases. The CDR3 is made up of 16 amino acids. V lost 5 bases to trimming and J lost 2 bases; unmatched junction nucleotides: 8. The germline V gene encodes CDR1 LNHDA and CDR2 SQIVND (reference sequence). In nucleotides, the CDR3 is TGTGCCAGTAGTGTTTCGGACAGGGGACACACAGATACGCAGTATTTT. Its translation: CASSVSDRGHTDTQYF.

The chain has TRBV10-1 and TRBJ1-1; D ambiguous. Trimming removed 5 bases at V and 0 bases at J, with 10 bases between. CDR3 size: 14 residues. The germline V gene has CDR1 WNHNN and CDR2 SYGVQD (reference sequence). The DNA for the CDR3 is TGCGCCAGCAGTTTACATAAGATGAACACTGAAGCTTTCTTT. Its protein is CASSLHKMNTEAFF.

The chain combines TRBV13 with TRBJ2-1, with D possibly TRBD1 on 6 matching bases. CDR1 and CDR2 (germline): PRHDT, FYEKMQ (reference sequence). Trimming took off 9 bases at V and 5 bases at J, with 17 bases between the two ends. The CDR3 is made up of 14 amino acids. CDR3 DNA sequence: TGTGCCAGTCTACAGGGTCATACTAACAATGAGCAGTTCTTC. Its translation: CASLQGHTNNEQFF.

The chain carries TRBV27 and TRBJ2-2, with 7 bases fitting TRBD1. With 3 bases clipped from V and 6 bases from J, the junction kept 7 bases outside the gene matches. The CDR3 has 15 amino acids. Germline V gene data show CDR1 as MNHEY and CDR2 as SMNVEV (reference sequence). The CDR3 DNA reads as TGTGCCAGCAGTTTCGTTCGACAGGGCCCCGGGGAGCTGTTTTTT. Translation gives CASSFVRQGPGELFF.

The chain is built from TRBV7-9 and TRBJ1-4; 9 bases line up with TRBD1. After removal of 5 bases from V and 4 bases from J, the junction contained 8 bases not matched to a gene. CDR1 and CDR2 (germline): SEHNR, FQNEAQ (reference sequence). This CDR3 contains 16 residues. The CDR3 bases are TGTGCCAGCAGCACTACAGGGGGCGCGGGTAATGAAAAACTGTTTTTT. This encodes CASSTTGGAGNEKLFF.

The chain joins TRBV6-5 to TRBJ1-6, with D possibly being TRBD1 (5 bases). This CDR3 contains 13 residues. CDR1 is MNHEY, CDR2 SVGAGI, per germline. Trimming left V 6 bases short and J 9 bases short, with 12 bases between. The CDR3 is CASRTPGFSPLHF. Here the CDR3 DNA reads TGTGCCAGCAGGACGCCAGGGTTTTCACCCCTCCACTTT.

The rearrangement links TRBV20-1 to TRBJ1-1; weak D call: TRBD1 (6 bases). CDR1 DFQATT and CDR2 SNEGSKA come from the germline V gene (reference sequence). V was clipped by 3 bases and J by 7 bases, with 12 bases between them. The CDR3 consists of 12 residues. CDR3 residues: CSASWGGREAFF. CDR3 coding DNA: TGCAGTGCTAGTTGGGGGGGCCGTGAAGCTTTCTTT.

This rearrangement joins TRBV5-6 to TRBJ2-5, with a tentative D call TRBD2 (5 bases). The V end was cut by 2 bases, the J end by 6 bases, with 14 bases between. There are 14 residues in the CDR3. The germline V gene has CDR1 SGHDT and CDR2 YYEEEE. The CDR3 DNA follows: TGTGCCAGCAGCTTCGGTCCCGGGGAGAAGACCCAGTACTTC. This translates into CASSFGPGEKTQYF. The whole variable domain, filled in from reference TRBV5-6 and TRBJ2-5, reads DAGVTQSPTHLIKTRGQQVTLRCSPKSGHDTVSWYQQALGQGPQFIFQYYEEEERQRGNFPDRFSGHQFPNYSSELNVNALLLGDSALYLCASSFGPGEKTQYFGPGTRLLVL.

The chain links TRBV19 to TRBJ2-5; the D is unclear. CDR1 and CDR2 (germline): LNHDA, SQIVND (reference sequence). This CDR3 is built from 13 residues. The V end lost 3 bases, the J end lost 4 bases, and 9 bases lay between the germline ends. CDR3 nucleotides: TGTGCCAGTAGTATGTTAGAGAGAGAGACCCAGTACTTC. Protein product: CASSMLERETQYF.

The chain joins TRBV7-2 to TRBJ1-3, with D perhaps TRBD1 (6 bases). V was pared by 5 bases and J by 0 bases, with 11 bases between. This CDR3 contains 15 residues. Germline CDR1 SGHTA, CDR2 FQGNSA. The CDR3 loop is CASSGGQISGNTIYF. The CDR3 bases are TGTGCCAGCAGCGGCGGACAGATCTCTGGAAACACCATATATTTT.

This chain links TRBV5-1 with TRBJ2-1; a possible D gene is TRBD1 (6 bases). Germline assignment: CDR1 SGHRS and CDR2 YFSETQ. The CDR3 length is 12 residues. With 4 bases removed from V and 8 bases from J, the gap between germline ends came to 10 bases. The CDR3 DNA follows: TGCGCCAGCAGCCAGACAGGTCATGAGCAGTTCTTC. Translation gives CASSQTGHEQFF. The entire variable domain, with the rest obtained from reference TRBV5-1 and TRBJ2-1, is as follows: KAGVTQTPRYLIKTRGQQVTLSCSPISGHRSVSWYQQTPGQGLQFLFEYFSETQRNKGNFPGRFSGRQFSNSRSEMNVSTLELGDSALYLCASSQTGHEQFFGPGTRLTVL.

The CDR3 loop is CASSPRDRRDGYTF. The CDR3 coding sequence is TGTGCCAGCAGCCCTCGGGACAGGCGAGACGGCTACACCTTC. The rearrangement uses TRBV7-8 and TRBJ1-2; TRBD1 aligns across 8 bases. Germline V CDR1 and CDR2: SGHVS, FQNEAQ. This CDR3 region has 14 residues. Trimming took 5 bases from V and 8 from J; bases not matched to a gene: 10. Based on the CDR3 plus reference TRBV7-8 and TRBJ1-2, the full variable domain is GAGVSQSPRYKVAKRGQDVALRCDPISGHVSLFWYQQALGQGPEFLTYFQNEAQLDKSGLPSDRFFAERPEGSVSTLKIQRTQQEDSAVYLCASSPRDRRDGYTFGSGTRLTVV.

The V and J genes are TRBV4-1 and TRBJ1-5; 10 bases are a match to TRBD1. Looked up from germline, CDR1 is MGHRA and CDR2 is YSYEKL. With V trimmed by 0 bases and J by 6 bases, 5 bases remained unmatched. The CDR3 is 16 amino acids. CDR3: CASSQDRTGGGQPQHF. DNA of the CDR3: TGCGCCAGCAGCCAAGATCGGACAGGGGGTGGTCAGCCCCAGCATTTT.

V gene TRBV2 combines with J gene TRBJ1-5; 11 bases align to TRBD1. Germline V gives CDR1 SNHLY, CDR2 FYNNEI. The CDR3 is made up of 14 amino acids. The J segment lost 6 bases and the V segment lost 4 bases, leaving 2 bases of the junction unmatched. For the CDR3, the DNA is TGTGCCAGCAGTGGGACAGGGGGCCCTCAGCCCCAGCATTTT. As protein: CASSGTGGPQPQHF.

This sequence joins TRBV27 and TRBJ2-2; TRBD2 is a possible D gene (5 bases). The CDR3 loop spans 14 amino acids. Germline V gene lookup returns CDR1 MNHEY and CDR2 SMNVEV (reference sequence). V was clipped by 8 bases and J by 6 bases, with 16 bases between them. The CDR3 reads CASVSFEGAGELFF. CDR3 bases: TGTGCCAGCGTCTCCTTTGAGGGTGCCGGGGAGCTGTTTTTT.

The CDR3 spells CASSVGTEGLEQFF. As DNA, the CDR3 is TGTGCCAGCAGTGTCGGGACAGAAGGACTTGAGCAGTTCTTC. V is TRBV2 and J is TRBJ2-1; TRBD1 matches 7 bases. With 4 bases clipped from V and 9 bases from J, the junction kept 9 bases outside the gene matches. Germline V gene sequence: CDR1 SNHLY, CDR2 FYNNEI. The CDR3 is 14 amino acids.

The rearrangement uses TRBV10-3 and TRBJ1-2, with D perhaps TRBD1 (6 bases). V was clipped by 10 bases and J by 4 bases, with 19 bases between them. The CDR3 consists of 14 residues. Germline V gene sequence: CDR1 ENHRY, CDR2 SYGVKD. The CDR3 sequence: CASGGDGCLYGYTF. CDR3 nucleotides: TGTGCCAGTGGGGGCGACGGATGTCTCTATGGCTACACCTTC.

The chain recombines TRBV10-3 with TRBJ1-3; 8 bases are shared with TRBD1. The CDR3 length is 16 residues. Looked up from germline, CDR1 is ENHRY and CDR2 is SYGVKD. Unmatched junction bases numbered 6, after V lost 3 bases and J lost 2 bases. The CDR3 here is CAISEEMTGAGNTIYF. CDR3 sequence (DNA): TGTGCCATCAGTGAAGAAATGACAGGGGCTGGAAACACCATATATTTT.

For the CDR3, the DNA is TGCGCCAGCAGCCAACGGACAGGGACAGCCACTGAAGCTTTCTTT. Protein: CASSQRTGTATEAFF. The chain couples TRBV5-1 to TRBJ1-1; 8 positions agree with TRBD1. Germline CDR1 is SGHRS and CDR2 is YFSETQ. Losses at the gene ends were 4 bases for V and 4 bases for J; bases not matched to a gene: 9. This CDR3 comprises 15 residues.

CDR3 nucleotide sequence: TGCGCCAGCAGCTTGCGCGGATCGTACCAAGAGACCCAGTACTTC. Protein: CASSLRGSYQETQYF. The chain joins TRBV5-1 to TRBJ2-5; D not resolved. Germline CDR1 SGHRS, CDR2 YFSETQ. This CDR3 region has 15 residues. With 1 base removed from V and 0 bases from J, the gap between germline ends came to 10 bases.

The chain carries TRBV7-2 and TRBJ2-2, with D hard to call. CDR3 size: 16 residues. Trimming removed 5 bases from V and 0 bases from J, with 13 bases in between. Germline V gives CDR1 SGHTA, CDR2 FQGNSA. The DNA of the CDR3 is TGTGCCAGCAGCCCCCAAGGCAGGACGAACACCGGGGAGCTGTTTTTT. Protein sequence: CASSPQGRTNTGELFF.

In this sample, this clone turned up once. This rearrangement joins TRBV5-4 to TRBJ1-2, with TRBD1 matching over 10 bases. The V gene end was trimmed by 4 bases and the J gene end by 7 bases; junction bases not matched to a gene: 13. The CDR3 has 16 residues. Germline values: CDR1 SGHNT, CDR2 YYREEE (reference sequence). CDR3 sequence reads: CASSPNPGQGISGYTF. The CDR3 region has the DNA TGTGCCAGCAGCCCGAACCCGGGACAGGGGATATCTGGCTACACCTTC.

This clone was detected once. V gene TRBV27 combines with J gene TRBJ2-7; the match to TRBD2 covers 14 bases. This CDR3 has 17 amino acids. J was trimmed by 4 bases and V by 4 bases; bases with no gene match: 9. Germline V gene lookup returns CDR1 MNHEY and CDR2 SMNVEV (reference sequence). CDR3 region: CASSSTKTSGGGYEQYF. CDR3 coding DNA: TGTGCCAGCAGTTCAACTAAGACTAGCGGGGGGGGTTACGAGCAGTACTTC.

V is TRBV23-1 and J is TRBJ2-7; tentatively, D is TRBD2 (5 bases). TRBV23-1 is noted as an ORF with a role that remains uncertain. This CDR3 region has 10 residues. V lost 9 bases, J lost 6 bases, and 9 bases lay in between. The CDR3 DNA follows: TGCGCCAGAGGTGCGGGCGAGCAGTACTTC. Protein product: CARGAGEQYF.

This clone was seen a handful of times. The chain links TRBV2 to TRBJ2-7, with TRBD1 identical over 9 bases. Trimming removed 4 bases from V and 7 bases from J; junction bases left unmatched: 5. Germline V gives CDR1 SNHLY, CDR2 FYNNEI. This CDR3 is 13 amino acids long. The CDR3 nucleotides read TGTGCCAGCAGTGGACAGGGGGTTGGTGAGCAGTACTTC. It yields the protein CASSGQGVGEQYF.